Following are 25 T cell receptor beta chains from one sample sequenced in a study of T cells after yellow fever vaccination. TCRdb processed the 5' RACE reads anew with MiXCR; each CDR3 protein has one entry. Counted here are about 220,000 distinct CDR3 sequences, 3.2% occurring once; the ten biggest clones make up around 3%. The material was CD4+ T cells sorted from PBMCs, obtained 10 days after the yellow fever booster vaccination. The receptors were gathered from a man between 18 and 35 years old who received the YFV17D yellow fever vaccine.

The chain has TRBV20-1 and TRBJ1-3; D unclear. This CDR3 contains 13 residues. V lost 6 bases to trimming and J lost 6 bases, with 15 bases between them. CDR1 and CDR2 from the germline V gene are DFQATT and SNEGSKA (reference sequence). CDR3 coding DNA: TGCAGTGCCAAAACCGCCGCCAAAAACACCATATATTTT. Its protein product is CSAKTAAKNTIYF.

There are many counts of this clonotype. V is TRBV4-3 and J is TRBJ2-5, with D tentatively TRBD2 (6 bases). From germline, CDR1 is LGHNA and CDR2 YSLEER. Trimming removed 4 bases at V and 5 bases at J, with 11 bases between. The CDR3 spans 13 residues. CDR3 protein: CASSRRGAETQYF. Here the CDR3 DNA reads TGCGCCAGCAGCCGGAGGGGTGCGGAGACCCAGTACTTC.

This clonotype was recorded at least ten times. The V call is TRBV5-6, the J call TRBJ2-5; a weak D match, TRBD1 (5 bases). CDR1 is SGHDT, CDR2 YYEEEE, per germline. Deletions cut 1 base from V and 5 bases from J, with 12 bases between. The CDR3 is made up of 14 amino acids. CDR3 sequence: CASSLMGPRETQYF. In DNA form, the CDR3 reads TGTGCCAGCAGCTTGATGGGGCCTCGGGAGACCCAGTACTTC. Full variable domain (missing parts from reference TRBV5-6 and TRBJ2-5): DAGVTQSPTHLIKTRGQQVTLRCSPKSGHDTVSWYQQALGQGPQFIFQYYEEEERQRGNFPDRFSGHQFPNYSSELNVNALLLGDSALYLCASSLMGPRETQYFGPGTRLLVL.

This clonotype has ten or more counts. The J gene is TRBJ2-7, the V gene TRBV5-1; TRBD2 aligns across 8 bases. The CDR3 is 14 residues long. J was trimmed by 0 bases and V by 5 bases; bases with no gene match: 4. CDR1 is SGHRS and CDR2 is YFSETQ in the germline V gene. In nucleotides, the CDR3 is TGCGCCAGCAGAGCCGGGGGGGACTCCTACGAGCAGTACGTC. This gives the protein CASRAGGDSYEQYV.

This clonotype was counted many times. The chain carries TRBV6-5 and TRBJ2-3; 12 bases match TRBD2. Trimming at V came to 6 bases and at J to 7 bases, leaving 11 bases not matched to a gene. The CDR3 has 16 residues. Germline assignment: CDR1 MNHEY and CDR2 SVGAGI. CDR3 nucleotides: TGTGCCAGCAGCCCTGGACTAGCGGGGAGAGAAAATACGCAGTATTTT. It translates to CASSPGLAGRENTQYF.

This clonotype was detected only a few times. The V gene is TRBV4-3, the J gene TRBJ1-3, with a weak D call TRBD1 (6 bases). This CDR3 has 14 residues. V dropped 1 base and J dropped 5 bases, with 9 bases sitting between them. Germline V gene data show CDR1 as LGHNA and CDR2 as YSLEER. The CDR3 region is CASSQGTARNTIYF. In DNA form, the CDR3 reads TGCGCCAGCAGCCAAGGGACAGCTAGAAACACCATATATTTT.

The V and J genes are TRBV5-6 and TRBJ2-3, with 7 bases aligning to TRBD2. Germline V gene sequence: CDR1 SGHDT, CDR2 YYEEEE. The V and J ends lost 0 bases and 1 base, in that order; junction bases with no gene match: 5. This CDR3 contains 16 residues. The CDR3 loop reads CASSLEFAGGTDTQYF. Written as DNA, the CDR3 is TGTGCCAGCAGCTTGGAGTTTGCGGGAGGCACAGATACGCAGTATTTT.

The gene calls are TRBV4-2 and TRBJ2-5, with TRBD1 matching 7 bases. V shed 1 base and J 11 bases; nucleotides not matched to a gene: 13. The CDR3 length is 15 residues. Germline V gene lookup returns CDR1 LGHNA and CDR2 YNFKEQ. In DNA form, the CDR3 reads TGTGCCAGCAGCCAAGGAGTACTCGACAGGGAGTTACAGTACTTC. Protein sequence: CASSQGVLDRELQYF.

This clonotype has a count of ten or more. The rearrangement joins TRBV12-3 or TRBV12-4 to TRBJ2-7; a weak D match, TRBD1 (6 bases). CDR3 size: 14 residues. V dropped 3 bases and J dropped 0 bases, with 9 bases sitting between them. CDR3 DNA: TGTGCCAGCAGTTTTACAGGGAGCTCCTACGAGCAGTACTTC. Translating gives CASSFTGSSYEQYF.

This clonotype was observed at least ten times. The chain has TRBV7-3 and TRBJ2-2; 9 positions match TRBD1. CDR1 is SGHTA, CDR2 FQGTGA, per germline. J gave up 1 base and V 4 bases, and 4 bases lay outside the gene matches. The CDR3 is 16 residues long. CDR3 residues: CASSSTGGKNTGELFF. For the CDR3, the DNA is TGTGCCAGCAGCTCGACAGGGGGGAAGAACACCGGGGAGCTGTTTTTT.

This clonotype was counted many times. The gene calls are TRBV4-3 and TRBJ2-5; 7 bases match TRBD2. V lost 1 base and J lost 2; bases outside the gene matches: 1. The CDR3 consists of 14 residues. Germline V lookup: CDR1 LGHNA, CDR2 YSLEER. As DNA, the CDR3 is TGCGCCAGCAGCCAAGGGGGGGGACAAGAGACCCAGTACTTC. Translating it yields CASSQGGGQETQYF.

This clonotype was recorded many times. This rearrangement joins TRBV5-1 to TRBJ2-2; 11 bases match TRBD2. Germline loops: CDR1 SGHRS, CDR2 YFSETQ. This CDR3 spans 15 amino acids. V shed 5 bases and J 6 bases; nucleotides not matched to a gene: 6. CDR3 residues: CASRVLTSGAGELFF. The CDR3 bases are TGCGCCAGCAGGGTTTTGACTAGCGGGGCCGGGGAGCTGTTTTTT.

The V and J genes are TRBV5-7 and TRBJ2-4; 7 bases are a match to TRBD2. TRBV5-7 is an open reading frame whose function is uncertain. Trimming at V came to 0 bases and at J to 8 bases, leaving 5 bases not matched to a gene. The CDR3 contains 14 residues. The CDR3 sequence: CASSLVAGTDIQYF. The CDR3 nucleotides are TGTGCCAGCAGCTTGGTAGCGGGTACTGACATTCAGTACTTC.

This clonotype was counted between two and nine times. The chain employs TRBV7-9 and TRBJ2-5; possible D gene TRBD1, 5 bases. CDR1 and CDR2 (germline): SEHNR, FQNEAQ (reference sequence). The CDR3 runs to 12 residues. Trimming took 7 bases from V and 0 from J, leaving 6 bases between them. Here the CDR3 reads CASTGYQETQYF. DNA of the CDR3: TGTGCCAGCACAGGGTACCAAGAGACCCAGTACTTC.

The table lists this clonotype with many counts. V gene TRBV7-2 combines with J gene TRBJ2-3; D remains unclear. The CDR3 is 13 residues long. CDR1 and CDR2 (germline): SGHTA, FQGNSA. V lost 4 bases, J lost 6 bases, and 11 bases lay in between. The CDR3 reads CASSSAKADTQYF. DNA of the CDR3: TGTGCCAGCAGCTCAGCAAAGGCGGATACGCAGTATTTT.

This clonotype came up a few times. The rearrangement uses TRBV12-3 or TRBV12-4 and TRBJ1-1; D is ambiguous. This CDR3 is built from 13 residues. The ends were cut back, 7 bases at V and 1 base at J, with 10 bases in the middle. Here the CDR3 reads CASKRTENTEAFF. The CDR3 coding sequence is TGTGCCAGCAAAAGAACAGAGAACACTGAAGCTTTCTTT.

This clonotype came up a few times. This chain uses TRBV20-1 with TRBJ1-5; D call uncertain. The CDR3 consists of 13 residues. The V end was cut by 5 bases, the J end by 3 bases, with 11 bases between. Germline values: CDR1 DFQATT, CDR2 SNEGSKA (reference sequence). CDR3 protein: CSAVRGSNQPQHF. The CDR3 bases are TGCAGTGCTGTTCGGGGTTCCAATCAGCCCCAGCATTTT.

This clonotype was counted at least ten times. This rearrangement joins TRBV9 to TRBJ1-4, with D possibly being TRBD1 (6 bases). Trimming stripped 3 bases from V and 10 bases from J, with 13 bases between. This CDR3 region has 13 residues. Per the germline V gene, CDR1 is SGDLS and CDR2 is YYNGEE. The CDR3 protein is CASSEEGVGKLFF. CDR3 sequence (DNA): TGTGCCAGCAGCGAGGAGGGGGTCGGAAAACTGTTTTTT.

This clonotype was observed many times. V gene TRBV12-5 combines with J gene TRBJ2-4; 9 positions agree with TRBD1. The V gene end was trimmed by 5 bases and the J gene end by 4 bases; junction bases not matched to a gene: 3. This CDR3 has 14 residues. The germline gives CDR1 LGHNT, CDR2 FRNRAP. Here the CDR3 DNA reads TGTGCTAGTGGTCCCGGGACAGGGAAAAACATTCAGTACTTC. This gives the protein CASGPGTGKNIQYF.

The chain employs TRBV5-4 and TRBJ2-5; the match to TRBD2 covers 7 bases. CDR3 length equals 15 residues. Per the germline V gene, CDR1 is SGHNT and CDR2 is YYREEE (reference sequence). J lost 0 bases, V lost 6 bases, and 8 bases had no gene match. The CDR3 DNA is TGTGCCAGCACCCCGGGGGGACTATACCAAGAGACCCAGTACTTC. Translating it yields CASTPGGLYQETQYF.

This clonotype was seen more than once but under ten times. The chain joins TRBV11-2 to TRBJ1-2; D gene uncertain. Per germline, CDR1 SGHAT and CDR2 FQNNGV. CDR3 length: 15 residues. The V and J ends lost 2 bases and 5 bases respectively, with 15 bases between them. CDR3 DNA: TGTGCCAGCAGCTTACCGTATACCTCCCCGTATGGCTACACCTTC. This translates into CASSLPYTSPYGYTF.

Many counts were recorded for this clonotype. The chain couples TRBV6-2 or TRBV6-3 to TRBJ2-1, with 13 bases identical to TRBD2. This CDR3 contains 15 residues. CDR1 MNHEY and CDR2 SVGEGT come from the germline V gene. V dropped 6 bases and J dropped 8; count of bases not matched to a gene: 7. The CDR3 nucleotides are TGTGCCAGCAGCTCCGGGACTAGCGGGGTCTATGAGCAGTTCTTC. Its protein product is CASSSGTSGVYEQFF.

This clonotype was detected a few times. V gene TRBV19 combines with J gene TRBJ2-6; no firm D call. The CDR3 consists of 13 residues. CDR1 and CDR2 from the germline V gene are LNHDA and SQIVND (reference sequence). V lost 8 bases to trimming and J lost 1 base, with 6 bases between them. The CDR3 sequence: CASALSGANVLTF. DNA of the CDR3: TGTGCCAGTGCCTTATCTGGGGCCAACGTCCTGACTTTC.

This clonotype has at least ten counts. The J gene is TRBJ2-7, the V gene TRBV5-1, with D maybe TRBD2 (5 bases). This CDR3 has 14 amino acids. From germline, CDR1 is SGHRS and CDR2 YFSETQ. Trimming removed 5 bases from V and 0 bases from J, with 12 bases in between. The CDR3: CASRIVAGSYEQYF. The CDR3 DNA follows: TGCGCCAGCAGGATAGTTGCGGGCTCCTACGAGCAGTACTTC.

This clonotype has ten or more counts. The chain uses TRBV12-3 or TRBV12-4 and TRBJ2-5, with 7 bases lining up with TRBD2. The V gene end was trimmed by 4 bases and the J gene end by 4 bases; junction bases not matched to a gene: 3. The CDR3 is 13 amino acids. The CDR3 bases are TGTGCCAGCAGTTCGAGCGGGGTAGAGACCCAGTACTTC. Translated: CASSSSGVETQYF.